What follows are 3 T cell receptor beta chains derived from one specimen sequenced in a study of blood T cell repertoires in COVID-19. Repertoires were generated with immunoSEQ multiplex PCR, while TCRdb's copy carries only in-frame clones and drops some. The sample lists 260,000 or so clones; about nine tenths were seen once. The sample was PBMCs or T cells enriched from blood (not recorded which). These receptor sequences come from a woman aged 40 to 49 with acute COVID-19.

The chain employs TRBV7-2 and TRBJ1-1; D may be TRBD1 (6 bases). Germline V CDR1 and CDR2: SGHTA, FQGNSA. V lost 1 base to trimming and J lost 4 bases, with 13 bases between them. The CDR3 length is 15 residues. CDR3 DNA sequence: TGTGCCAGCAGCTTAGAATTCGGCAGGGGCACTGAAGCTTTCTTT. Protein product: CASSLEFGRGTEAFF.

The chain has TRBV19 and TRBJ1-2, with 8 positions matching TRBD1. Trimming took 5 bases from V and 4 from J; bases not matched to a gene: 3. The V gene's germline CDR1 is LNHDA and CDR2 SQIVND (reference sequence). The CDR3 loop spans 13 amino acids. The CDR3, as DNA: TGTGCCAGTAGTGGCAGGGGGCGCTATGGCTACACCTTC. It is translated as CASSGRGRYGYTF.

This rearrangement joins TRBV3-1 (or the pseudogene TRBV3-2) to TRBJ2-7; 12 positions agree with TRBD2. Trimming removed 8 bases from V and 7 bases from J; junction bases left unmatched: 0. The CDR3 extends over 11 amino acids. Germline-derived CDR1 and CDR2 are LGHDT and YNNKEL (reference sequence). The CDR3 DNA is TGTGCCAGCGGACTAGCGGGAGAGCAGTACTTC. As protein: CASGLAGEQYF.